These 24 T cell receptor beta chains originate from one sample sequenced in a study of shared clonotypes between healthy human individuals. Libraries were prepared by immunoSEQ multiplex PCR; TCRdb keeps only in-frame clonotypes and omits some of them. In the table there are approximately 1,500,000 clones, 95% to 99% of which are singletons. Sequencing was carried out using naive CD4+ T cells sorted from blood. Regarding subset: CD45RA+ positively selected. The receptors originated from a man between 25 and 39 years old in good health.

The CDR3 sequence is CASSPTRFATNEKLFF. CDR3 nucleotides: TGTGCCAGCAGTCCGACCCGTTTTGCAACTAATGAAAAACTGTTTTTT. This sequence joins TRBV27 and TRBJ1-4; D unclear. The CDR3 sequence is 16 residues long. Germline V CDR1 and CDR2: MNHEY, SMNVEV (reference sequence). With 5 bases removed from V and 0 bases from J, the gap between germline ends came to 13 bases.

With regard to this clone: Other DNA sequences in the same sample also yield this CDR3. The chain employs TRBV5-1 and TRBJ2-1; TRBD2 aligns across 16 bases. The trim removed 4 bases at V and 4 bases at J, leaving 2 bases unmatched. The CDR3 length is 16 residues. Per the germline V gene, CDR1 is SGHRS and CDR2 is YFSETQ. The CDR3 nucleotides are TGCGCCAGCAGCCCGGGACTAGCGGGAGGGTACAATGAGCAGTTCTTC. This encodes CASSPGLAGGYNEQFF.

The chain uses TRBV6-5 and TRBJ2-7, with D tentatively TRBD2 (6 bases). CDR1 and CDR2 from the germline V gene are MNHEY and SVGAGI. V lost 6 bases and J 2 bases, leaving 11 bases between the germline ends. CDR3 size: 13 residues. The CDR3 spells CASRGSGTYEQYF. CDR3 DNA sequence: TGTGCCAGCAGGGGTAGCGGTACCTACGAGCAGTACTTC.

To note about this clone: Other DNA sequences from this sample encode an identical CDR3 as well. The chain employs TRBV6-5 and TRBJ2-7; 8 bases agree with TRBD1. Per germline, CDR1 MNHEY and CDR2 SVGAGI. This CDR3 has 14 residues. The trim removed 6 bases at V and 3 bases at J, leaving 7 bases unmatched. The DNA of the CDR3 is TGTGCCAGCAGACGGACAGGGTCGAGCTACGAGCAGTACTTC. Its protein product is CASRRTGSSYEQYF.

V is TRBV7-8 and J is TRBJ2-7, with 7 bases identical to TRBD1. The CDR3 is made up of 14 amino acids. Germline assignment: CDR1 SGHVS and CDR2 FQNEAQ. J lost 4 bases, V lost 1 base, and 4 bases had no gene match. The CDR3 DNA reads as TGTGCCAGCAGCTTAGTAGGGGGCGGGTACGAGCAGTACTTC. Amino acids: CASSLVGGGYEQYF.

The V call is TRBV30, the J call TRBJ1-3, with D tentatively TRBD1 (6 bases). Trimming removed 6 bases from V and 3 bases from J, with 12 bases in between. This CDR3 is built from 13 residues. Germline loops: CDR1 GTSNPN, CDR2 SVGIG (reference sequence). The CDR3 nucleotides are TGTGCCTGCACAGGGTGGTATGGAAACACCATATATTTT. Translating it yields CACTGWYGNTIYF.

This chain connects TRBV5-4 to TRBJ2-1; 8 positions agree with TRBD1. The CDR3 is 15 amino acids. Germline CDR1 and CDR2: SGHNT and YYREEE (reference sequence). The V and J ends lost 3 bases and 8 bases, in that order; junction bases with no gene match: 10. The CDR3 DNA follows: TGTGCCAGCAGCTCAGGCCGACAGGGGAGCCATGAGCAGTTCTTC. Translation gives CASSSGRQGSHEQFF. Full variable domain (remainder filled in from reference TRBV5-4 and TRBJ2-1): ETGVTQSPTHLIKTRGQQVTLRCSSQSGHNTVSWYQQALGQGPQFIFQYYREEENGRGNFPPRFSGLQFPNYSSELNVNALELDDSALYLCASSSGRQGSHEQFFGPGTRLTVL.

This rearrangement joins TRBV28 to TRBJ2-7; 13 nucleotides agree with TRBD2. The CDR3 runs 12 residues. Germline CDR1 and CDR2: MDHEN and SYDVKM. With V trimmed by 7 bases and J by 7 bases, 1 base remained unmatched. CDR3 coding DNA: TGTGCCAGCACGGGACTAGCGGGAGAGCAGTACTTC. It codes for CASTGLAGEQYF. The full variable domain, rest sourced from reference TRBV28 and TRBJ2-7, is DVKVTQSSRYLVKRTGEKVFLECVQDMDHENMFWYRQDPGLGLRLIYFSYDVKMKEKGDIPEGYSVSREKKERFSLILESASTNQTSMYLCASTGLAGEQYFGPGTRLTVT.

The chain carries TRBV28 and TRBJ1-4; D uncertain. V lost 3 bases, J lost 4 bases, and 12 bases lay in between. Germline V gene data show CDR1 as MDHEN and CDR2 as SYDVKM. The CDR3 sequence is 15 residues long. The CDR3 loop reads CASSFGQPINEKLFF. CDR3 nucleotide sequence: TGTGCCAGCAGTTTCGGGCAGCCTATTAATGAAAAACTGTTTTTT.

The J gene is TRBJ1-5, the V gene TRBV5-1; 9 bases are shared with TRBD1. The V and J ends lost 5 bases and 6 bases, in that order; junction bases with no gene match: 6. The CDR3 loop spans 14 amino acids. The V gene's germline CDR1 is SGHRS and CDR2 YFSETQ. CDR3 residues: CASSRTGEGQPQHF. The CDR3 DNA reads as TGCGCCAGCAGTCGGACAGGGGAGGGTCAGCCCCAGCATTTT.

The rearrangement joins TRBV5-4 to TRBJ1-1; TRBD1 is a possible D gene (6 bases). The CDR3 is 15 amino acids. V was shortened by 1 base and J by 4 bases, with 14 bases between the two germline ends. CDR1 is SGHNT, CDR2 YYREEE, per germline (reference sequence). CDR3 nucleotide sequence: TGTGCCAGCAGCTTGAGGAAAGTAGGGGGCACTGAAGCTTTCTTT. It is translated as CASSLRKVGGTEAFF.

This chain links TRBV10-2 with TRBJ1-2; possibly TRBD1 for D (5 bases). The CDR3 extends over 15 amino acids. Trimming removed 8 bases from V and 1 base from J, with 17 bases in between. Looked up from germline, CDR1 is WSHSY and CDR2 is SAAADI. Written as DNA, the CDR3 is TGCGCCAGCCAAGCACGGACAAATCTTAACTATGGCTACACCTTC. Residues: CASQARTNLNYGYTF.

The CDR3 DNA is TGCGCCAGCAGCCAAAGGCTCCACGCGAACACCGGGGAGCTGTTTTTT. This translates into CASSQRLHANTGELFF. The J gene is TRBJ2-2, the V gene TRBV4-3; D ambiguous. Deletions cut 2 bases from V and 0 bases from J, with 10 bases between. CDR3 length: 16 amino acids. Germline V CDR1 and CDR2: LGHNA, YSLEER.

The chain joins TRBV9 to TRBJ2-7, with D possibly matching TRBD1 (6 bases). Trimming stripped 3 bases from V and 6 bases from J, with 13 bases between. The CDR3 is made up of 13 amino acids. CDR1 and CDR2 from the germline V gene are SGDLS and YYNGEE. The CDR3 loop is CASSDRVMGEQYF. CDR3 sequence (DNA): TGTGCCAGCAGCGACAGGGTAATGGGCGAGCAGTACTTC.

The genes are TRBV18 and TRBJ2-7; 12 nucleotides agree with TRBD2. V lost 2 bases to trimming and J lost 4 bases; unmatched junction nucleotides: 6. The CDR3 is made up of 16 amino acids. Germline V gives CDR1 KGHSH, CDR2 LQKENI. The CDR3: CASSPRLAGANYEQYF. Written as DNA, the CDR3 is TGTGCCAGCTCACCAAGACTAGCGGGAGCGAATTACGAGCAGTACTTC.

The chain uses TRBV2 and TRBJ1-5; D gene uncertain. The CDR3 runs to 13 residues. Trimming cost V 4 bases and J 9 bases, with 13 bases left between them. Germline loops: CDR1 SNHLY, CDR2 FYNNEI. CDR3 residues: CASSGQLWGPQHF. In nucleotides, the CDR3 is TGTGCCAGCAGTGGTCAGCTCTGGGGGCCCCAGCATTTT.

The chain employs TRBV10-2 and TRBJ1-1; 7 nucleotides line up with TRBD1. V lost 7 bases, J lost 3 bases, and 2 bases stayed unmatched. Germline assignment: CDR1 WSHSY and CDR2 SAAADI. The CDR3 is 12 amino acids. The CDR3 protein is CASNRGDTEAFF. Here the CDR3 DNA reads TGCGCCAGCAACAGGGGAGACACTGAAGCTTTCTTT.

The CDR3 nucleotides read TGTGCCAGCACCCCAGCGGGAGGACTCATTCAGTACTTC. It translates to CASTPAGGLIQYF. The chain employs TRBV6-5 and TRBJ2-7, with 9 bases fitting TRBD2. The assigned J gene may be wrong: the sequence end matches TRBJ2-4 better. This CDR3 comprises 13 residues. Germline-derived CDR1 and CDR2 are MNHEY and SVGAGI.

This chain joins TRBV27 and TRBJ2-1; 8 bases line up with TRBD2. The length of the CDR3 is 15 residues. V was pared by 3 bases and J by 7 bases, with 8 bases of the junction left unmatched. Germline V gene data show CDR1 as MNHEY and CDR2 as SMNVEV (reference sequence). This CDR3 reads CASSFRGLAPNEQFF. CDR3 DNA sequence: TGTGCCAGCAGTTTCCGAGGACTAGCTCCTAATGAGCAGTTCTTC.

The rearrangement links TRBV28 to TRBJ2-7; 9 bases line up with TRBD2. This CDR3 is 17 amino acids long. The germline V gene encodes CDR1 MDHEN and CDR2 SYDVKM. The J segment lost 5 bases and the V segment lost 6 bases, leaving 17 bases of the junction unmatched. This CDR3 reads CASSPFPSWREGDEQYF. The CDR3 nucleotides read TGTGCCAGCAGCCCTTTTCCCTCGTGGCGGGAGGGGGACGAGCAGTACTTC.

On this clone: Other DNA sequences in the sample encode the same CDR3. The CDR3 spells CASSLLQETQYF. CDR3 DNA sequence: TGTGCCAGCAGCTTGTTACAAGAGACCCAGTACTTC. The chain employs TRBV5-4 and TRBJ2-5; D uncertain. V lost 1 base to trimming and J lost 2 bases, with 3 bases between them. This CDR3 spans 12 amino acids. Germline CDR1 SGHNT, CDR2 YYREEE (reference sequence).

This CDR3 is CASSSLDRRATNSGNTIYF. DNA for the CDR3: TGTGCCAGCTCATCCCTCGACAGGAGAGCCACGAACTCTGGAAACACCATATATTTT. The genes are TRBV18 and TRBJ1-3, with a weak D call TRBD1 (6 bases). Germline CDR1 and CDR2: KGHSH and LQKENI. The CDR3 sequence is 19 residues long. V was shortened by 5 bases and J by 0 bases, with 23 bases between the two germline ends.

The CDR3 DNA is TGTGCCAGCAGCATAATGACAGGGATGCCGGCCAACACTGAAGCTTTCTTT. Translation: CASSIMTGMPANTEAFF. The chain employs TRBV5-6 and TRBJ1-1; TRBD1 agrees at 7 bases. Unmatched junction bases numbered 14, after V lost 4 bases and J lost 2 bases. The length of the CDR3 is 17 residues. CDR1 SGHDT and CDR2 YYEEEE come from the germline V gene.

The CDR3, as DNA: TGTGCCAGCAGCTGGGACAGGACTCGCGAGCAGTACTTC. Its protein product is CASSWDRTREQYF. The chain employs TRBV5-4 and TRBJ2-7; 8 nucleotides align to TRBD1. Trimming removed 3 bases from V and 6 bases from J; junction bases left unmatched: 5. CDR3 size: 13 residues. Per germline, CDR1 SGHNT and CDR2 YYREEE (reference sequence).